This record covers a single T cell receptor beta chain. Its antigen is currently unknown. These data belong to a study of cytomegalovirus exposure and HLA in healthy donors. Study-wide points: The later analysis indicated that the majority of CMV-associated TCR beta chains appeared HLA-restricted.

The V gene end was trimmed by 5 bases and the J gene end by 4 bases; junction bases not matched to a gene: 12. The CDR3 spans 16 residues. The germline gives CDR1 MNHEY, CDR2 SMNVEV (reference sequence). The primer mix had 60 Vbeta and 13 Jbeta primers. Profiled with immunoSEQ multiplex PCR; TCRdb holds only in-frame clones, not every one. This sample carries just over 200,000 clones, 79% of them seen once, and the ten largest clones take about 1.5%. The sample comprised PBMCs. The rearrangement uses TRBV27 and TRBJ2-5, with 8 bases lining up with TRBD2. This TCR was recovered from a man between 45 and 60 years old in good health and CMV-seronegative. DNA for the CDR3: TGTGCCAGCAGTCCCGGGAGGGTCCCCTTCGGAGAGACCCAGTACTTC. Its protein is CASSPGRVPFGETQYF.